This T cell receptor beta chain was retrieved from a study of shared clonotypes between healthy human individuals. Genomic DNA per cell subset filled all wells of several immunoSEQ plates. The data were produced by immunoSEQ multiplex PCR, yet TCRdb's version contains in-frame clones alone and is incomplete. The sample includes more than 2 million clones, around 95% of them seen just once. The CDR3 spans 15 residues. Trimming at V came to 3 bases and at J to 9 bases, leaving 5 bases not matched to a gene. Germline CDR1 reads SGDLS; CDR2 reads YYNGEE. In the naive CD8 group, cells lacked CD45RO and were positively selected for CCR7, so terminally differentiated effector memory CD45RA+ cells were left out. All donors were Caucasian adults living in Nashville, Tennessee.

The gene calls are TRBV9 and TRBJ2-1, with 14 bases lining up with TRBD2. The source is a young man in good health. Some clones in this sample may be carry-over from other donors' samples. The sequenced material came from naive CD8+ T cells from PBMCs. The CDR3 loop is CASSETSGRALEQFF. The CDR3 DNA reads TGTGCCAGCAGCGAGACTAGCGGGAGGGCTCTTGAGCAGTTCTTC.